This TCR beta chain was found in a study of blood T cell repertoires in COVID-19. Study context: Specimens from acute and convalescent COVID-19 originated in the United States, Italy and Spain. From T cells, B-cell-depleted T cells, or PBMCs came the material, which was cDNA or gDNA.

The germline gives CDR1 ENHRY, CDR2 SYGVKD. CDR3 length equals 14 residues. Between the trimmed V and J ends, which lost 10 bases and 2 bases, there was a span of 17 bases. Method: immunoSEQ multiplex PCR; TCRdb's copy keeps in-frame clones and lacks some. This sample has over 250,000 clones, with approximately 84% found just once. The V and J genes are TRBV10-3 and TRBJ1-2, with D perhaps TRBD1 (6 bases). The sequence came from a human donor with COVID-19, enrolled during active disease. The donor label of this sample is uncertain. The specimen was peripheral blood. The CDR3 coding sequence is TGTGCCACAGGGGCCGAGACAGCAAACTATGGCTACACCTTC. It encodes CATGAETANYGYTF.